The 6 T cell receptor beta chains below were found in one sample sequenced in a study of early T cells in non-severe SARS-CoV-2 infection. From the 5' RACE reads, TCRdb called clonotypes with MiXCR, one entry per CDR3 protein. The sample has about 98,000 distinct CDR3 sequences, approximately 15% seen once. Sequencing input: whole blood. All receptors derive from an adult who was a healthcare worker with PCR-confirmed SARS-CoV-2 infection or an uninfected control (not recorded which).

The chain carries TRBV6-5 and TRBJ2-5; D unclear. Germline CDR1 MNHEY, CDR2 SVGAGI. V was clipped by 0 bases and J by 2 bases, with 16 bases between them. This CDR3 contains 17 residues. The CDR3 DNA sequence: TGTGCCAGCAGTTACTCGATCGAGGCGCGGCTACAAGAGACCCAGTACTTC. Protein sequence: CASSYSIEARLQETQYF.

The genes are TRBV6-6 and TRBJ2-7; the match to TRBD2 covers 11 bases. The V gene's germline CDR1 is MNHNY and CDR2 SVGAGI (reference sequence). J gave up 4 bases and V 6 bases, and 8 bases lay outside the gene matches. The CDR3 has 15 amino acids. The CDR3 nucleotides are TGTGCCAGCAGCCCCGATTTAGCGGGAGGGTACGAGCAGTACTTC. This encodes CASSPDLAGGYEQYF.

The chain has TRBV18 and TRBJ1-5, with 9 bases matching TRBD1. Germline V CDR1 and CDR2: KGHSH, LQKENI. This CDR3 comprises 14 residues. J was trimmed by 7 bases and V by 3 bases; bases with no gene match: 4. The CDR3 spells CASSPFTGGQPQHF. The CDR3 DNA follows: TGTGCCAGCTCACCCTTCACAGGGGGCCAGCCCCAGCATTTT. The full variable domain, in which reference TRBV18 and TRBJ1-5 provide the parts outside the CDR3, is NAGVMQNPRHLVRRRGQEARLRCSPMKGHSHVYWYRQLPEEGLKFMVYLQKENIIDESGMPKERFSAEFPKEGPSILRIQQVVRGDSAAYFCASSPFTGGQPQHFGDGTRLSIL.

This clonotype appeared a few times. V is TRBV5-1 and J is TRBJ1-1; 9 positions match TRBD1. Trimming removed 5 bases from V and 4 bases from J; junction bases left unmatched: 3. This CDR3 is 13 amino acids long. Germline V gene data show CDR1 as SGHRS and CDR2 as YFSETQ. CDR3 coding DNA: TGCGCCAGCAGACAGGGGGCGAGCACTGAAGCTTTCTTT. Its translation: CASRQGASTEAFF.

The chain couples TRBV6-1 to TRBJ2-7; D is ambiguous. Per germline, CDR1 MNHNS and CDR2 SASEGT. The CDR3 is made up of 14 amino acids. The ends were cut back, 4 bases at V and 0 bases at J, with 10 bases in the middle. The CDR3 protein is CASSARTASYEQYF. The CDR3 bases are TGTGCCAGCAGTGCCCGGACGGCCTCCTACGAGCAGTACTTC.

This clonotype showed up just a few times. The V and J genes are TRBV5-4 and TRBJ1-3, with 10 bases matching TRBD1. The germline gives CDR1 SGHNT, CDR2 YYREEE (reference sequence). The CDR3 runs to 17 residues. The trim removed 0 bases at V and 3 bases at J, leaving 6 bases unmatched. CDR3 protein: CASSLARDRGLGNTIYF. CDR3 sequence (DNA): TGTGCCAGCAGCTTGGCCAGAGACAGGGGGCTTGGAAACACCATATATTTT.